The TCR beta chain under discussion was sequenced for a study of T cell changes during pregnancy in multiple sclerosis. Trimming cost V 0 bases and J 13 bases; bases outside gene matches: 13. CDR1 is SEHNR and CDR2 is FQNEAQ in the germline V gene (reference sequence). This CDR3 has 15 amino acids. Sequenced by immunoSEQ multiplex PCR; TCRdb stores in-frame clones only, minus some. The sample lists under 35,000 clones, about nine tenths occurring once. Sequences were derived from CD8+ T cells from peripheral blood mononuclear cells, sampled before pregnancy. This receptor was taken from a female donor with multiple sclerosis, enrolled in a pregnancy study. The chain couples TRBV7-9 to TRBJ1-2; 8 bases align to TRBD1. CDR3: CASSLAQGASFVGTF. In DNA, the CDR3 is TGTGCCAGCAGCTTAGCGCAGGGGGCATCGTTTGTTGGCACCTTC.